This entry lists 15 T cell receptor beta chains sequenced from one sample in a study of CD8 T cells in ankylosing spondylitis (dated by TCRdb to about 2017). Library preparation was by 5' RACE. These reads were obtained on an Illumina HiSeq 2500. In-frame beta chains were kept once TCRdb had trimmed the public reads at Q25 with fastp and called clones with MiXCR. Identical CDR3 proteins give one entry, which carries the most common genes and DNA. The table for this sample lists a few hundred thousand distinct CDR3 sequences; roughly 10% of them were counted only once. About 19% of the sample belongs to the ten largest clones. Material: blood, either unsorted or a sorted T cell fraction (not recorded which). These receptors all come from a male donor with ankylosing spondylitis or in good health (not recorded which).

Many counts were recorded for this clonotype. The chain uses TRBV5-1 and TRBJ1-1; no clear D gene. V lost 1 base and J 1 base, leaving 5 bases between the germline ends. The CDR3 contains 13 residues. The germline V gene has CDR1 SGHRS and CDR2 YFSETQ. This CDR3 reads CASSLSSNTEAFF. The CDR3 nucleotides are TGCGCCAGCAGCTTGTCATCGAACACTGAAGCTTTCTTT.

This clonotype appeared a few times. The gene calls are TRBV7-2 and TRBJ2-1; D is perhaps TRBD1 (6 bases). CDR3 length: 13 amino acids. The V gene lost 3 bases and the J gene lost 10 bases, with 13 bases spanning the gap. CDR1 is SGHTA and CDR2 is FQGNSA in the germline V gene. CDR3 sequence reads: CASSFLNRDEQFF. The CDR3 DNA reads TGTGCCAGCAGCTTCCTGAACAGGGACGAGCAGTTCTTC.

This clonotype was detected many times. The V gene is TRBV7-2, the J gene TRBJ1-1; perhaps TRBD1 as D (5 bases). The germline V gene encodes CDR1 SGHTA and CDR2 FQGNSA. V was clipped by 1 base and J by 0 bases, with 9 bases between them. The CDR3 loop spans 15 amino acids. The CDR3 reads CASSLGGTLNTEAFF. As DNA, the CDR3 is TGTGCCAGCAGCTTAGGGGGGACGCTGAACACTGAAGCTTTCTTT. Full variable domain (remainder filled in from reference TRBV7-2 and TRBJ1-1): GAGVSQSPSNKVTEKGKDVELRCDPISGHTALYWYRQSLGQGLEFLIYFQGNSAPDKSGLPSDRFSAERTGGSVSTLTIQRTQQEDSAVYLCASSLGGTLNTEAFFGQGTRLTVV.

This clonotype was counted at least ten times. V usage is TRBV3-1 and J usage is TRBJ2-1; D possibly corresponds to TRBD2 (5 bases). The V end was cut by 5 bases, the J end by 5 bases, with 13 bases between. The CDR3 is made up of 14 amino acids. The germline V gene encodes CDR1 LGHDT and CDR2 YNNKEL (reference sequence). The CDR3 here is CASSARGTNNEQFF. The CDR3 DNA is TGTGCCAGCAGCGCCCGGGGAACCAACAATGAGCAGTTCTTC.

In its sample, this clonotype was seen many times. The V call is TRBV20-1, the J call TRBJ2-1; TRBD2 matches 10 bases. Germline assignment: CDR1 DFQATT and CDR2 SNEGSKA (reference sequence). With 0 bases clipped from V and 9 bases from J, the junction kept 11 bases outside the gene matches. The CDR3 covers 16 residues. CDR3 sequence (DNA): TGCAGTGCTAGAGAAACACAACTAGCGGGGAGGGTTGAGCAGTTCTTC. Translation gives CSARETQLAGRVEQFF.

The DNA for the CDR3 is TGCAGTGCTAGAGCCGGGGTTGACACTGAAGCTTTCTTT. Its translation is CSARAGVDTEAFF. V gene TRBV20-1 combines with J gene TRBJ1-1; D gene uncertain. There are 13 residues in the CDR3. Trimming removed 1 base from V and 3 bases from J, with 9 bases in between. Germline V gives CDR1 DFQATT, CDR2 SNEGSKA (reference sequence).

V usage is TRBV2 and J usage is TRBJ1-3, with D perhaps matching TRBD1 (6 bases). Germline values: CDR1 SNHLY, CDR2 FYNNEI. Trimming left V 7 bases short and J 2 bases short, with 12 bases between. The CDR3 is 14 residues long. In nucleotides, the CDR3 is TGTGCCAGCAAAGGGGGAACTCCTGGAAACACCATATATTTT. Residues: CASKGGTPGNTIYF.

In its sample, this clonotype was seen many times. The rearrangement links TRBV28 to TRBJ2-3; 8 nucleotides align to TRBD2. The CDR3 extends over 16 amino acids. Trimming took 4 bases from V and 4 from J; bases not matched to a gene: 10. Germline V gene data show CDR1 as MDHEN and CDR2 as SYDVKM. The DNA of the CDR3 is TGTGCCAGCAGTTCGCTTAGCGGGGCCCTTTCAGATACGCAGTATTTT. This translates into CASSSLSGALSDTQYF.

The genes are TRBV28 and TRBJ1-1; tentative D call: TRBD1 (6 bases). The V end was cut by 10 bases, the J end by 1 base, with 13 bases between. Germline CDR1 is MDHEN and CDR2 is SYDVKM. This CDR3 is 13 amino acids long. The CDR3 DNA reads as TGTGCCACATGGGGGGCAGCGAACACTGAAGCTTTCTTT. This gives the protein CATWGAANTEAFF.

This clonotype was seen a single time. A read error may explain this, as a much larger clone is one base away. The gene calls are TRBV20-1 and TRBJ2-2; 7 bases match TRBD1. CDR3 size: 15 residues. Germline V gene sequence: CDR1 DFQATT, CDR2 SNEGSKA (reference sequence). The V segment lost 4 bases and the J segment 2 bases; nucleotides outside the gene matches: 7. CDR3 coding DNA: TGCAGTGCTATAACAGGGGAATATAACACCGGGGAGCTGTTTTTT. Its translation: CSAITGEYNTGELFF.

This clonotype was seen only a few times. V gene TRBV5-5 combines with J gene TRBJ2-1; D tentatively reads TRBD1 or TRBD2 (6 bases each). Germline-derived CDR1 and CDR2 are SGHKS and YYEKEE (reference sequence). V dropped 5 bases and J dropped 10 bases, with 10 bases sitting between them. The CDR3 contains 11 residues. The CDR3 region is CASSLGGEQFF. Here the CDR3 DNA reads TGTGCCAGCAGTTTAGGGGGGGAGCAGTTCTTC.

This clonotype was observed at least ten times. The V call is TRBV7-2, the J call TRBJ1-3, with no clear D. The CDR3 consists of 13 residues. Germline assignment: CDR1 SGHTA and CDR2 FQGNSA. Trimming removed 3 bases at V and 1 base at J, with 4 bases between. The CDR3 bases are TGTGCCAGCAGCTTGGAATCTGGAAACACCATATATTTT. It is translated as CASSLESGNTIYF.

This clonotype was seen at least ten times. The rearrangement links TRBV5-6 to TRBJ2-5; the D is unclear. Trimming shortened V by 2 bases and J by 5 bases, and 16 bases separated the two germline ends. CDR1 and CDR2 (germline): SGHDT, YYEEEE. There are 15 residues in the CDR3. The CDR3 nucleotides are TGTGCCAGCAGCTTTGGGCAGGATGAAATGGAGACCCAGTACTTC. As protein: CASSFGQDEMETQYF. The whole variable domain, remainder taken from reference TRBV5-6 and TRBJ2-5, is DAGVTQSPTHLIKTRGQQVTLRCSPKSGHDTVSWYQQALGQGPQFIFQYYEEEERQRGNFPDRFSGHQFPNYSSELNVNALLLGDSALYLCASSFGQDEMETQYFGPGTRLLVL.

This clonotype has a count of ten or more. V usage is TRBV29-1 and J usage is TRBJ2-2; D unclear. The CDR3 length is 13 residues. In germline, CDR1 is SQVTM, CDR2 ANQGSEA. Trimming shortened V by 6 bases and J by 0 bases, and 8 bases separated the two germline ends. The CDR3 spells CSVTLTNTGELFF. The CDR3 nucleotides are TGCAGCGTCACCCTCACGAACACCGGGGAGCTGTTTTTT.

The chain has TRBV7-9 and TRBJ2-5, with D possibly matching TRBD1 (6 bases). Trimming took off 5 bases at V and 5 bases at J, with 15 bases between the two ends. Germline CDR1 SEHNR, CDR2 FQNEAQ (reference sequence). The CDR3 totals 14 residues. CDR3 sequence (DNA): TGTGCCAGCAGCCAACGGACAGTTGAGGAGACCCAGTACTTC. It is translated as CASSQRTVEETQYF.